The present T cell receptor beta chain was sequenced within a study of T cell responses to AZD1222 COVID-19 vaccine. Overall study findings and caveats: Donors skewed white British and female; clonal diversity was possibly underestimated.

Profiled with immunoSEQ multiplex PCR; TCRdb holds only in-frame clones, not every one. The sample has approximately 270,000 clones; around 93% are singletons. The CDR3 is made up of 12 amino acids. Trimming took 4 bases from V and 4 from J; bases not matched to a gene: 2. The germline gives CDR1 SQVTM, CDR2 ANQGSEA. On this clone itself: What it binds is unknown.

The chain uses TRBV29-1 and TRBJ2-5; TRBD1 matches 8 bases. This material consisted of peripheral blood, taken 28 days after the second AZD1222 dose. This TCR was sampled from an adult who received the AZD1222 COVID-19 vaccine. The DNA for the CDR3 is TGCAGCGTTGCAGACAGGGGAGAGACCCAGTACTTC. Protein: CSVADRGETQYF.